This T cell receptor (beta chain) was identified during a study of T cell responses to AZD1222 COVID-19 vaccine. Study-level findings and limits: Receipt of two AZD1222 doses was followed by a rise in Spike-specific TCR breadth and depth. Clonal diversity was possibly underestimated; the donors were predominantly white British and more often female.

This CDR3 comprises 13 residues. Germline loops: CDR1 LGHDT, CDR2 YNNKEL (reference sequence). Trimming cost V 3 bases and J 2 bases, with 8 bases left between them. The repertoire was sequenced with immunoSEQ multiplex PCR; TCRdb's copy has only in-frame clones and lacks some. The table lists 40,000 to 60,000 clones, 70% to 90% of them singletons, with around 1.1% in the top ten. On this clone: What it binds is not known.

The sample in question was peripheral blood, obtained 28 days after the second AZD1222 dose. The receptor comes from an adult who received the AZD1222 COVID-19 vaccine. This chain connects TRBV3-1 (or the pseudogene TRBV3-2) to TRBJ2-7; no definite D call. CDR3 residues: CASSHNPAYEQYF. The CDR3 bases are TGTGCCAGCAGCCACAACCCAGCCTACGAGCAGTACTTC.